What follows is one T cell receptor (beta chain) and its context. CDR1 and CDR2 from the germline V gene are LGHNT and FRNRAP. V was cut by 6 bases and J by 2 bases, with 10 bases left in between. CDR3 size: 13 residues. The sample originates from a study of blood T cell repertoires in COVID-19. The data were produced by immunoSEQ multiplex PCR, yet TCRdb's version contains in-frame clones alone and is incomplete. The sample contains about 150,000 clones, around four fifths of which appear only once. The chain links TRBV12-5 to TRBJ2-5; no firm D call. The sequence was collected from a woman of 80 years or more with acute or convalescent COVID-19. The sample consisted of peripheral blood. The CDR3 DNA follows: TGTGCTAGTGGGCGTGAGGAACAAGAGACCCAGTACTTC. This translates into CASGREEQETQYF.